This passage covers 25 T cell receptor beta chains from one sample sequenced in a study of tumor-infiltrating lymphocytes in primary liver carcinoma. The source material, 20-30 mg of unsorted bulk tissue, was used to co-extract RNA and DNA. Synthesis of TCR beta cDNA was carried out from approximately 0.55 ug total RNA with a constant-region primer. Researchers made the TCR beta libraries by running three nested multiplex PCR rounds with slightly modified ARM-PCR. Forward primers for TRBV1-TRBV30 and a C-beta reverse primer served the first two PCR rounds, at 10 cycles each. TCRdb independently ran MiXCR on the multiplex PCR reads; one entry per CDR3 protein. The table records about 120,000 distinct CDR3 sequences, approximately 71% of them present only once. What was sequenced was tumor-adjacent normal liver tissue. The receptors come from a woman aged 60 to 75 with primary liver carcinoma and hepatitis B virus infection.

Points on this clonotype: The CDR3 end shows no conserved phenylalanine or tryptophan, and so a read error is likely. This chain uses TRBV11-2 with TRBJ2-5, with 7 bases lining up with TRBD1. The length of the CDR3 is 14 residues. From germline, CDR1 is SGHAT and CDR2 FQNNGV. J gave up 10 bases and V 0 bases, and 8 bases lay outside the gene matches. The CDR3 sequence is CASSLEGQAGVQYL. In DNA form, the CDR3 reads TGTGCCAGCAGCTTAGAAGGACAGGCCGGCGTCCAGTACCTC.

Note on this clonotype: A much larger clone differs from this one at a single base, so this may be a read error. This sequence joins TRBV5-1 and TRBJ2-7, with a weak D call TRBD1 (6 bases). Trimming shortened V by 2 bases and J by 8 bases, and 17 bases separated the two germline ends. CDR3 length: 14 residues. CDR1 is SGHRS, CDR2 YFSETQ, per germline. CDR3 DNA sequence: TGCGCCAGCAGCTTTGCGACAGGCGTGGGCAAGCAGTACTTC. Translated: CASSFATGVGKQYF. Based on the CDR3 plus reference TRBV5-1 and TRBJ2-7, the full variable domain is KAGVTQTPRYLIKTRGQQVTLSCSPISGHRSVSWYQQTPGQGLQFLFEYFSETQRNKGNFPGRFSGRQFSNSRSEMNVSTLELGDSALYLCASSFATGVGKQYFGPGTRLTVT.

The chain has TRBV6-6 and TRBJ2-5, with TRBD2 as a possible D gene (5 bases). Trimming took off 7 bases at V and 2 bases at J, with 14 bases between the two ends. The CDR3 has 14 amino acids. The V gene's germline CDR1 is MNHNY and CDR2 SVGAGI (reference sequence). Here the CDR3 reads CASTVREKQETQYF. CDR3 nucleotides: TGTGCCAGCACTGTACGGGAAAAACAAGAGACCCAGTACTTC.

Of note for this clonotype: One junction end does not reproduce the germline sequence, and a read error may be involved. The V call is TRBV4-2, the J call TRBJ1-5; TRBD1 aligns across 9 bases. The CDR3 length is 15 residues. Germline CDR1 LGHNA, CDR2 YNFKEQ. CDR3 protein: CASNQDGQGSQPQHF. The DNA of the CDR3 is TGTGCTAGCAACCAAGATGGACAGGGGAGTCAGCCCCAGCATTTT.

A note on this clonotype: A much larger clone differs from this one at a single base, so this may be a read error. This chain connects TRBV12-5 to TRBJ2-7, with 10 bases fitting TRBD2. Per the germline V gene, CDR1 is LGHNT and CDR2 is FRNRAP. The V and J ends lost 1 base and 6 bases, in that order; junction bases with no gene match: 0. The CDR3 has 13 residues. DNA of the CDR3: TGTGCTAGTGGTTTGGGACTAGCGGGCGAGCAGTACTTC. It is translated as CASGLGLAGEQYF. Variable domain in full (rest from reference TRBV12-5 and TRBJ2-7): DARVTQTPRHKVTEMGQEVTMRCQPILGHNTVFWYRQTMMQGLELLAYFRNRAPLDDSGMPKDRFSAEMPDATLATLKIQPSEPRDSAVYFCASGLGLAGEQYFGPGTRLTVT.

In regard to this clonotype: At one end, the junction sequence differs from germline, possibly due to a read error. The V gene is TRBV28, the J gene TRBJ2-3; 13 nucleotides agree with TRBD2. There are 17 residues in the CDR3. CDR1 is MDHEN and CDR2 is SYDVKM in the germline V gene. This chain's CDR3 is CASSFPWTSGSTDTRYF. DNA for the CDR3: TGTGCCAGTAGTTTTCCCTGGACTAGCGGGAGCACAGATACGCGGTATTTT.

Note on this clonotype: A junction boundary mismatches the germline segment, possibly from a read error. The chain uses TRBV4-2 and TRBJ2-7; TRBD2 agrees at 10 bases. CDR1 LGHNA and CDR2 YNFKEQ come from the germline V gene. This CDR3 has 15 residues. In nucleotides, the CDR3 is TGTCCCAGCAACACGAGCGGGAGGGCGGGATACGAGCAGTACTTC. Amino acid sequence: CPSNTSGRAGYEQYF.

This clonotype appeared a few times. The rearrangement uses TRBV7-8 and TRBJ2-5; D is perhaps TRBD2 (6 bases). The CDR3 has 15 amino acids. V was cut by 5 bases and J by 1 base, with 14 bases left in between. From germline, CDR1 is SGHVS and CDR2 FQNEAQ. CDR3 protein: CASSRGTAFQETQYF. CDR3 bases: TGTGCCAGCAGCCGGGGGACGGCCTTCCAAGAGACCCAGTACTTC.

In regard to this clonotype: A much larger clone differs by one base, so this may be a read error. Written as DNA, the CDR3 is TGTGCCTGGGTAGGAGGAGGGATTCAAGATACGCAGTATTTT. Translated, it gives CAWVGGGIQDTQYF. The J gene is TRBJ2-3, the V gene TRBV30; D possibly corresponds to TRBD2 (6 bases). CDR1 GTSNPN and CDR2 SVGIG come from the germline V gene (reference sequence). The CDR3 sequence is 14 residues long. Trimming took off 5 bases at V and 5 bases at J, with 17 bases between the two ends.

Remarks on this clonotype: A much larger clone sits a single nucleotide away, making a read error possible. Written as DNA, the CDR3 is TGCAGCGTTGAAGGAAGCAGAGCGGAAGCTTTCTTT. As protein: CSVEGSRAEAFF. V is TRBV29-1 and J is TRBJ1-1; D gene ambiguous. The CDR3 has 12 residues. Trimming pared 1 base from V and 8 bases from J, leaving 11 bases between. Germline CDR1 reads SQVTM; CDR2 reads ANQGSEA.

At least ten counts were recorded for this clonotype. V usage is TRBV30 and J usage is TRBJ2-3; possibly TRBD1 for D (5 bases). Per the germline V gene, CDR1 is GTSNPN and CDR2 is SVGIG (reference sequence). This CDR3 has 12 amino acids. With 5 bases removed from V and 2 bases from J, the gap between germline ends came to 8 bases. CDR3 loop: CAWEQDTDTQYF. The CDR3 DNA reads TGTGCCTGGGAACAGGACACAGATACGCAGTATTTT.

This clonotype has only a few counts. No conserved phenylalanine or tryptophan ends this CDR3, so it is likely a read error. This chain uses TRBV6-5 with TRBJ2-7; D remains unclear. The CDR3 is 14 residues long. Germline lookup yields CDR1 MNHEY and CDR2 SVGAGI. The CDR3 is CASSTTPISYEQYL. The CDR3 DNA sequence: TGTGCTAGCAGTACCACTCCCATCTCCTACGAGCAGTACTTA.

On this clonotype: The final CDR3 position lacks the conserved phenylalanine or tryptophan, pointing to a likely read error. CDR3 bases: TGCAGCGTTATTTATTCCGGGACATTAAACACTGAAGCTTTCTTG. It translates to CSVIYSGTLNTEAFL. V and J are TRBV29-1 and TRBJ1-1; a possible D gene is TRBD1 (6 bases). This CDR3 spans 15 amino acids. Trimming pared 5 bases from V and 2 bases from J, leaving 18 bases between. Germline CDR1 is SQVTM and CDR2 is ANQGSEA.

As for this clonotype: This is likely a read error, given that the CDR3 carries no conserved phenylalanine or tryptophan at its end. Because the CDR3's place on the DNA is in doubt, the DNA is left out and the CDR3 is given as listed by TCRdb. This chain joins TRBV11-2 and TRBJ1-1; the DNA was not used to check the table's D call, TRBD1. Germline V CDR1 and CDR2: SGHAT, FQNNGV. The CDR3 has 19 residues if both end residues are counted. The chain's CDR3 is CASSRDLTGMSRANTEASL.

This clonotype occurred once. With a much larger clone just one base away, this may be a read error. The chain combines TRBV5-1 with TRBJ2-3; 8 nucleotides align to TRBD2. Germline CDR1 reads SGHRS; CDR2 reads YFSETQ. The CDR3 sequence is 14 residues long. CDR3 in amino acids: CVSSGGHGTDTQYF. CDR3 nucleotides: TGCGTCAGCAGCGGGGGCCACGGCACAGATACGCAGTATTTT.

About this clonotype: This may come from a read error, since a much larger clone is one base off. This rearrangement joins TRBV24-1 to TRBJ2-1; 7 bases map to TRBD2. In germline, CDR1 is KGHDR, CDR2 SFDVKD. The CDR3 extends over 15 amino acids. CDR3 amino acids: CATSDLSGKYNDQFF. As DNA, the CDR3 is TGTGCCACCAGTGATTTGAGCGGGAAGTACAATGACCAGTTCTTC.

This clonotype appeared once. V and J are TRBV11-3 and TRBJ2-2, with D perhaps TRBD1 or TRBD2 (5 bases each). Germline CDR1 reads SGHNT; CDR2 reads YENEEA. The CDR3 covers 14 residues. Trimming pared 5 bases from V and 9 bases from J, leaving 16 bases between. The CDR3 nucleotides read TGTGCCAGCAGCCCCATTTGGGGGACCTGGGAGCTGTTTTTT. Translating gives CASSPIWGTWELFF.

As concerns this clonotype: At one end, the junction sequence differs from germline, possibly due to a read error. The chain joins TRBV11-3 to TRBJ2-1; the match to TRBD2 covers 7 bases. The CDR3 is made up of 18 amino acids. Germline V gene data show CDR1 as SGHNT and CDR2 as YENEEA. In DNA, the CDR3 is TGTGTCAGCAGCTTAGGTCAAGGTGGGAGGGCCGACTACAATGAGCAGTTCTTC. It is translated as CVSSLGQGGRADYNEQFF.

This clonotype was picked up many times. The genes are TRBV7-9 and TRBJ2-5; the D gene is possibly TRBD2 (6 bases). Germline V gene sequence: CDR1 SEHNR, CDR2 FQNEAQ (reference sequence). V lost 1 base and J lost 1, with 13 bases in between. The CDR3 extends over 16 amino acids. CDR3 residues: CASSLEGLATQETQYF. CDR3 in DNA: TGTGCCAGCAGCTTAGAGGGGCTAGCGACCCAAGAGACCCAGTACTTC.

Note on this clonotype: At one boundary the junction diverges from the germline segment, which might be a read error. The genes are TRBV12-5 and TRBJ2-1; 12 bases agree with TRBD1. The CDR3 sequence is 16 residues long. Germline lookup yields CDR1 LGHNT and CDR2 FRNRAP. In DNA form, the CDR3 reads TGTGCTAGTGGACAGGGACAGGGGGCCCCCGGTAATGAGCAGCTCTTC. Its translation: CASGQGQGAPGNEQLF.

Regarding this clonotype: A single base separates this from a much larger clone, so it may be a read error. This chain links TRBV28 with TRBJ1-1, with a tentative D call TRBD1 (5 bases). Germline CDR1 is MDHEN and CDR2 is SYDVKM. The length of the CDR3 is 14 residues. The CDR3 region is CVSSRGGLNTEAFF. The CDR3, as DNA: TGTGTCAGCAGTCGGGGCGGTTTGAACACTGAAGCTTTCTTT.

On this clonotype itself: This may be a read error, as it is one base from a much larger clone. V usage is TRBV30 and J usage is TRBJ2-6; 7 positions agree with TRBD1. This CDR3 comprises 15 residues. Germline CDR1 GTSNPN, CDR2 SVGIG (reference sequence). The CDR3 protein is CDWTRTGAGANVLTF. The CDR3 DNA reads as TGTGACTGGACCCGGACAGGAGCTGGGGCCAACGTCCTGACTTTC. Based on the CDR3 plus reference TRBV30 and TRBJ2-6, the full variable domain is SQTIHQWPATLVQPVGSPLSLECTVEGTSNPNLYWYRQAAGRGLQLLFYSVGIGQISSEVPQNLSASRPQDRQFILSSKKLLLSDSGFYLCDWTRTGAGANVLTFGAGSRLTVL.

As regards this clonotype: One end of the junction does not line up with germline, which may come from a read error. The J gene is TRBJ2-7, the V gene TRBV11-2; tentatively, D is TRBD2 (6 bases). The CDR3 is 12 amino acids. Germline lookup yields CDR1 SGHAT and CDR2 FQNNGV. The chain's CDR3 is CTSSLGGYEQYF. CDR3 coding DNA: TGTACCAGCAGTCTCGGGGGCTACGAGCAGTACTTC.

Points on this clonotype: One end of the junction does not line up with germline, which may come from a read error. The chain joins TRBV29-1 to TRBJ2-1; the match to TRBD2 covers 7 bases. The length of the CDR3 is 16 residues. From germline, CDR1 is SQVTM and CDR2 ANQGSEA. The chain's CDR3 is CSLHPLADDTRNEQFF. In nucleotides, the CDR3 is TGCAGCCTTCACCCTCTAGCGGATGATACGAGGAATGAGCAATTCTTC.

About this clonotype itself: At one of its ends the junction is not consistent with the germline gene, which may arise from a read error. This chain uses TRBV11-2 with TRBJ2-1; D not resolved. Looked up from germline, CDR1 is SGHAT and CDR2 is FQNNGV. This CDR3 has 15 residues. CDR3 amino acids: CTNSLGISTYNKQFF. CDR3 in DNA: TGTACCAACAGCCTTGGTATATCGACCTACAATAAGCAGTTCTTC.